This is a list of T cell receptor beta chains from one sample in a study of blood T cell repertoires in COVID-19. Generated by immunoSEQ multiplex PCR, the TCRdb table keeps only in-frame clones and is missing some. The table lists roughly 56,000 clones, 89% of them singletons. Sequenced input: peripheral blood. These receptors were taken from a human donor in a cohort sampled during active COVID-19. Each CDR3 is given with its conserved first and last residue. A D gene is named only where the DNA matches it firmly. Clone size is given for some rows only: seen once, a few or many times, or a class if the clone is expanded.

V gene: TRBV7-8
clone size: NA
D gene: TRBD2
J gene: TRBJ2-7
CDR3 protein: CASRFWGGNEQYF
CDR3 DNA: TGTGCCAGCAGGTTCTGGGGGGGAAACGAGCAGTACTTC

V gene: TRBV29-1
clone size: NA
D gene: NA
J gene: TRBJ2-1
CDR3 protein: CSVVTGTRITNEQFF
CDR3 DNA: TGCAGCGTTGTAACCGGGACACGGATTACCAATGAGCAGTTCTTC

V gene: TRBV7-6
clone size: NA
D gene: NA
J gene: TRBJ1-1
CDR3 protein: CASSLSAGHHMNTEAFF
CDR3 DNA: TGTGCCAGCAGCTTATCGGCAGGCCATCATATGAACACTGAAGCTTTCTTT

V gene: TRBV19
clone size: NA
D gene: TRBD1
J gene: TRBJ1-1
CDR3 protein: CASNGDRLIAEAFF
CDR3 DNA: TGTGCCAGTAACGGGGACAGATTAATTGCTGAAGCTTTCTTT

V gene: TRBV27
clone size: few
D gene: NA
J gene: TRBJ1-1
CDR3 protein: CASTYGRSGNTEAFF
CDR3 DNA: TGTGCCAGTACCTACGGACGGAGCGGGAACACTGAAGCTTTCTTT

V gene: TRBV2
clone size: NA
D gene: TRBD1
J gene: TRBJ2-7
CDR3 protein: CASSALGTGSTYEQYF
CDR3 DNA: TGTGCCAGCAGTGCTTTGGGGACAGGGTCAACCTACGAGCAGTACTTC

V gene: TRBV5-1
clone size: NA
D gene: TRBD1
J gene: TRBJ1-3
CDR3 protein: CASSLGQGTGNTIYF
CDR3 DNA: TGCGCCAGCAGCTTGGGACAGGGGACCGGAAACACCATATATTTT

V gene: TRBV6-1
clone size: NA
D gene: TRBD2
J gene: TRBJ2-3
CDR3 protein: CASSEVRTSGGGRDTQYF
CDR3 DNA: TGTGCCAGCAGTGAAGTGAGGACTAGCGGGGGCGGTAGGGATACGCAGTATTTT

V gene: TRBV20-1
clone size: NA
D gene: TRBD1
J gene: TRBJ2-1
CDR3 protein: CSASRDRGIEQFF
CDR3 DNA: TGCAGTGCTAGTAGGGACAGGGGTATTGAGCAGTTCTTC

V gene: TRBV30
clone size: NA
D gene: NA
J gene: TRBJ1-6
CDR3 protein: CAWLGTLNSPLHF
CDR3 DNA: TGTGCCTGGCTAGGAACATTGAATTCACCCCTCCACTTT

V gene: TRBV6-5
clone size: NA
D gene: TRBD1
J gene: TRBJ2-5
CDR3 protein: CASSYSKVRGPETQYF
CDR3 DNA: TGTGCCAGCAGTTACTCGAAGGTCAGGGGGCCAGAGACCCAGTACTTC

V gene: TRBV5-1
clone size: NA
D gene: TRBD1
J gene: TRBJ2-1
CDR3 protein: CASSPGQVSYNEQFF
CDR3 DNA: TGCGCCAGCAGCCCGGGACAGGTCTCCTACAATGAGCAGTTCTTC

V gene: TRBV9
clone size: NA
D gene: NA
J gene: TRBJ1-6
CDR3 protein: CASSVALMGSPLHF
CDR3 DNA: TGTGCCAGCAGCGTAGCTCTCATGGGCTCACCCCTCCACTTT

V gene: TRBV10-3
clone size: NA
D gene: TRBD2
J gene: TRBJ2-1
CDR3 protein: CAISGLTSGRVGEQFF
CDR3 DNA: TGTGCCATCAGTGGGCTGACTAGCGGGAGGGTCGGTGAGCAGTTCTTC

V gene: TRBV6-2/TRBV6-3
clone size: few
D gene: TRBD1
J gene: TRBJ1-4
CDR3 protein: CASSQRQGATNEKLFF
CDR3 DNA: TGTGCCAGCAGCCAACGACAGGGTGCAACTAATGAAAAACTGTTTTTT

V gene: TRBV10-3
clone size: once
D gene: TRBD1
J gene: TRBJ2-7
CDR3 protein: CAISARDGQGDSEQYF
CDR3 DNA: TGTGCCATCAGTGCCAGGGACGGACAGGGGGACTCCGAGCAGTACTTC

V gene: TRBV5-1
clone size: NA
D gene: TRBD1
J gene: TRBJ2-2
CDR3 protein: CASSVGQGVGTGELFF
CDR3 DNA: TGCGCCAGCAGCGTGGGACAGGGGGTCGGCACCGGGGAGCTGTTTTTT

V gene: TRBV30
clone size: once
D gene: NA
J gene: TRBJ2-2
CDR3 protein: CAWIGAGELFF
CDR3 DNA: TGTGCCTGGATTGGAGCCGGGGAGCTGTTTTTT

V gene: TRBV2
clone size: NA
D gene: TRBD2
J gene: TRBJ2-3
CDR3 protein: CASGDLSGGTQYF
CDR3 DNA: TGTGCCAGTGGGGACCTGTCGGGGGGTACGCAGTATTTT

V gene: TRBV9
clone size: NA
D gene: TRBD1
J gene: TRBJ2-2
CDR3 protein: CASSVGQGPNTGELFF
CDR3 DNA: TGTGCCAGCAGCGTAGGACAGGGACCCAACACCGGGGAGCTGTTTTTT

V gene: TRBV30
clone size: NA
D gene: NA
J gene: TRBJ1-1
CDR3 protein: CAWSVDRNTEAFF
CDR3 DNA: TGTGCCTGGAGTGTTGACAGGAACACTGAAGCTTTCTTT

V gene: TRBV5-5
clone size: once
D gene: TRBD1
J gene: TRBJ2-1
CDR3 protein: CASSLQGESYNEQFF
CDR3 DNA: TGTGCCAGCAGCTTACAGGGGGAATCCTACAATGAGCAGTTCTTC

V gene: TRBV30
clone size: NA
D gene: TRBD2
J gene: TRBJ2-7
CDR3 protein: CAWRTGTSGYEQYF
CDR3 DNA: TGTGCCTGGAGAACCGGGACTAGCGGCTACGAGCAGTACTTC

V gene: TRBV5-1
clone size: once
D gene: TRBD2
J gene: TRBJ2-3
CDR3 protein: CASSSRLATKGDTQYF
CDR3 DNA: TGCGCCAGCAGCTCAAGACTAGCGACGAAGGGAGATACGCAGTATTTT

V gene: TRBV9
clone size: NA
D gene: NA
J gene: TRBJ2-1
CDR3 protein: CASSAGRGHYNEQFF
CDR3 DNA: TGTGCCAGCAGCGCTGGGCGGGGGCACTACAATGAGCAGTTCTTC

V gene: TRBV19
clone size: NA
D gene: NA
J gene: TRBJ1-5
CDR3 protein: CASSIAGVSNQPQHF
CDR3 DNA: TGTGCCAGTAGTATAGCGGGGGTTAGCAATCAGCCCCAGCATTTT

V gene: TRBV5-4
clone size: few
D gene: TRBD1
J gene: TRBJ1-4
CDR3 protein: CASSLKTGGNEKLFF
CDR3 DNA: TGTGCCAGCAGCCTAAAGACAGGGGGGAATGAAAAACTGTTTTTT

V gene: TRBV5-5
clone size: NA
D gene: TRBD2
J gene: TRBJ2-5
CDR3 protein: CASTPPTSGGETQYF
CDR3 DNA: TGTGCCAGCACGCCCCCGACTAGCGGGGGGGAGACCCAGTACTTC

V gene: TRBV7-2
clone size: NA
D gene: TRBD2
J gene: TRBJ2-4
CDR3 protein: CASSPSGLGKNIQYF
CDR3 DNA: TGTGCCAGCAGCCCCTCGGGACTAGGAAAAAACATTCAGTACTTC

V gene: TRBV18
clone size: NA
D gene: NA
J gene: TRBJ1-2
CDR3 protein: CASSPDGGLGGYTF
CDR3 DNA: TGTGCCAGCTCACCGGACGGAGGGCTCGGGGGCTACACCTTC

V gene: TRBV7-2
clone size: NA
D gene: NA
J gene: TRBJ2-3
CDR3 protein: CASSPLNADTQYF
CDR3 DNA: TGTGCCAGCAGCCCCCTAAATGCAGATACGCAGTATTTT

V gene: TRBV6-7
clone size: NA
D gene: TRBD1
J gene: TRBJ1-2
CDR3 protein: CASSTPGTGANNYGYTF
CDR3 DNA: TGTGCCAGCAGTACACCCGGGACAGGGGCCAATAACTATGGCTACACCTTC

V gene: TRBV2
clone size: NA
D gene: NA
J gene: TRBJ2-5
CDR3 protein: CASHRVGETQYF
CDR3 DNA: TGTGCCAGCCATCGGGTGGGAGAGACCCAGTACTTC

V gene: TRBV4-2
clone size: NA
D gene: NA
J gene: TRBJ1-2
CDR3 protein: CASSQETYGYNYGYTF
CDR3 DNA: TGTGCCAGCAGCCAAGAAACCTACGGTTATAACTATGGCTACACCTTC

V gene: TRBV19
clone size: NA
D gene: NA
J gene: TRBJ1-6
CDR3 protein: CASQLRWNSPLHF
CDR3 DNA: TGTGCCTCCCAACTCCGGTGGAATTCACCCCTCCACTTT

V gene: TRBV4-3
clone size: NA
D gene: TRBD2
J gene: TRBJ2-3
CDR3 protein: CASSLQAGKGTDTQYF
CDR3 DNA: TGCGCCAGCAGCCTCCAAGCGGGGAAGGGCACAGATACGCAGTATTTT

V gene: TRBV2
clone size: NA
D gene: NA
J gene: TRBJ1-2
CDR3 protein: CASSELGGRYGYTF
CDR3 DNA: TGTGCCAGCAGTGAGCTAGGGGGTCGCTATGGCTACACCTTC

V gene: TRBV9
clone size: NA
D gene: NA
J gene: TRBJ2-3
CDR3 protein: CASSRGGSPDTQYF
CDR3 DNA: TGTGCCAGCAGCAGAGGTGGGAGCCCAGATACGCAGTATTTT

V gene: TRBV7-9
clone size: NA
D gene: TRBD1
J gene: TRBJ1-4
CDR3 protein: CASSLVEGANEKLFF
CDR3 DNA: TGTGCCAGCAGCTTAGTAGAGGGGGCGAATGAAAAACTGTTTTTT

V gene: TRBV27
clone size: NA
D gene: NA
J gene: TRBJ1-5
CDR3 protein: CASSLSPTGTNQPQHF
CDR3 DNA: TGTGCCAGCAGTTTATCCCCTACAGGAACCAATCAGCCCCAGCATTTT

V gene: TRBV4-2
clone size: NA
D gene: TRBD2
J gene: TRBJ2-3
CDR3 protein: CASSQEGRSGLAGSSDTQYF
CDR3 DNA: TGTGCCAGCAGCCAAGAGGGGAGATCGGGACTAGCGGGGAGTTCAGATACGCAGTATTTT

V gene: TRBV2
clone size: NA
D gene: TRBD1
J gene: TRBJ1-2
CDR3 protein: CAHRGQTGFYGYTF
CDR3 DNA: TGTGCCCACAGGGGGCAAACAGGGTTCTATGGCTACACCTTC

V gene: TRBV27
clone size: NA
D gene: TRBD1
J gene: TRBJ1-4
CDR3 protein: CASSRDRDPNEKLFF
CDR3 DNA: TGTGCCAGCAGTCGCGACAGGGACCCGAATGAAAAACTGTTTTTT

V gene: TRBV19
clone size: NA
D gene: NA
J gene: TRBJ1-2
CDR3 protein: CASSPITRDRTNYGYTF
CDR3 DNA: TGTGCCAGTAGTCCGATTACCCGCGACAGGACTAACTATGGCTACACCTTC

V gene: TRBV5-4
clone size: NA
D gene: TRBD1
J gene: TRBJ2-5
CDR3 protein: CASSLARGRETQYF
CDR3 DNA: TGTGCCAGCAGCTTGGCAAGGGGGCGAGAGACCCAGTACTTC